The 21 T cell receptor beta chains given below trace back to one sample, sequenced in a study of beta chain features in type 1 diabetes (dated by TCRdb to the late 2010s). The full study reports these points: Type 1 diabetes patients showed a moderate but significant shortening of TCRB CDR3 length in all four CD4+ subsets.

The library was prepared using the immunoSEQ multiplex PCR assay. All of the isolated RNA was reverse transcribed with the High Capacity cDNA Reverse Transcription Kit, so expressed TCRB transcripts were sequenced. TCRdb re-hosts the immuneACCESS table, in-frame sequences only. Its copies lack some clones; in the studies checked, an unresolved V gene accounts for under half of them, and the cause for the rest is not known. The sample includes hundreds of thousands of clones, with around an eighth observed a single time. 0.02% to 0.025% of the sample belongs to the ten largest clones. These receptors have no identified antigens. Sequencing input: naive CD4+ T cells from blood. Per the publication, the cell subset or site label means: true naive CD4+ T cells. These receptors were obtained from a man between 18 and 35 years old with type 1 diabetes.

In this sample, this clone turned up a few times. This rearrangement joins TRBV28 to TRBJ1-2; 9 positions agree with TRBD1. Losses at the gene ends were 11 bases for V and 3 bases for J; bases not matched to a gene: 10. CDR3 length equals 14 residues. CDR1 MDHEN and CDR2 SYDVKM come from the germline V gene. The CDR3 reads CAGARTGDYYGYTF. The CDR3 DNA follows: TGTGCCGGGGCCCGGACAGGGGACTACTATGGCTACACCTTC.

This clone was seen a few times. The chain uses TRBV19 and TRBJ2-4, with D possibly matching TRBD1 (6 bases). Trimming shortened V by 6 bases and J by 8 bases, and 14 bases separated the two germline ends. This CDR3 spans 13 amino acids. Germline CDR1 is LNHDA and CDR2 is SQIVND (reference sequence). The CDR3 is CASSDRPGDIQYF. Here the CDR3 DNA reads TGTGCCAGTAGCGACAGGCCCGGGGACATTCAGTACTTC.

This clone was detected a few times. This sequence joins TRBV28 and TRBJ2-1; TRBD1 aligns across 10 bases. V shed 5 bases and J 7 bases; nucleotides not matched to a gene: 8. This CDR3 has 15 amino acids. Looked up from germline, CDR1 is MDHEN and CDR2 is SYDVKM. The CDR3 region has the DNA TGTGCCAGCAGTGCACCGGGACAGGGGACAAATGAGCAGTTCTTC. Protein product: CASSAPGQGTNEQFF.

This clone was seen more than once but under ten times. The rearrangement uses TRBV5-1 and TRBJ2-1, with D perhaps matching TRBD1 (6 bases). The CDR3 is made up of 13 amino acids. V lost 4 bases and J lost 3, with 8 bases in between. CDR1 and CDR2 from the germline V gene are SGHRS and YFSETQ. CDR3 DNA sequence: TGCGCCAGCAGCGGGGGCTTCTACAATGAGCAGTTCTTC. Its translation is CASSGGFYNEQFF.

This rearrangement joins TRBV7-6 to TRBJ1-2, with no clear D. This CDR3 contains 12 residues. CDR1 and CDR2 (germline): SGHVS, FNYEAQ. V was shortened by 8 bases and J by 3 bases, with 10 bases between the two germline ends. CDR3: CASRPADYGYTF. CDR3 nucleotide sequence: TGTGCCAGCCGCCCGGCGGACTATGGCTACACCTTC.

V gene TRBV14 combines with J gene TRBJ1-3, with D uncertain. CDR3 size: 15 residues. CDR1 is SGHDN and CDR2 is FVKESK in the germline V gene. V was pared by 2 bases and J by 2 bases, with 10 bases between. CDR3 sequence: CASSQQRIAGNTIYF. The CDR3 nucleotides read TGTGCCAGCAGCCAACAGAGGATCGCTGGAAACACCATATATTTT.

This clone was recorded a few times. The V call is TRBV27, the J call TRBJ2-1, with 7 bases matching TRBD2. J was trimmed by 1 base and V by 6 bases; bases with no gene match: 9. The germline CDR1 and CDR2 sequences are MNHEY and SMNVEV (reference sequence). The length of the CDR3 is 16 residues. This chain's CDR3 is CASSPSPGGSYNEQFF. In nucleotides, the CDR3 is TGTGCCAGCAGCCCCTCTCCCGGGGGGTCCTACAATGAGCAGTTCTTC.

The chain combines TRBV6-5 with TRBJ2-5; D is perhaps TRBD2 (5 bases). Germline CDR1 MNHEY, CDR2 SVGAGI. Trimming took off 0 bases at V and 2 bases at J, with 10 bases between the two ends. This CDR3 spans 15 amino acids. The DNA for the CDR3 is TGTGCCAGCAGTTACTCGCAACTAGTACAAGAGACCCAGTACTTC. As protein: CASSYSQLVQETQYF.

The chain links TRBV7-9 to TRBJ2-5, with D uncertain. The V and J ends lost 2 bases and 5 bases respectively, with 9 bases between them. The CDR3 consists of 13 residues. CDR1 is SEHNR, CDR2 FQNEAQ, per germline (reference sequence). DNA for the CDR3: TGTGCCAGCAGCTTACTTGGTGTCGAGACCCAGTACTTC. It translates to CASSLLGVETQYF.

This clone was detected only a few times. The chain joins TRBV15 to TRBJ1-2; perhaps TRBD1 as D (5 bases). Germline CDR1 and CDR2: LNHNV and YYDKDF (reference sequence). The CDR3 length is 13 residues. Trimming cost V 8 bases and J 8 bases, with 18 bases left between them. The CDR3 loop reads CATASGTRKGYTF. The CDR3 region has the DNA TGTGCCACCGCCTCCGGGACGAGGAAGGGCTACACCTTC.

The V gene is TRBV28, the J gene TRBJ2-7; the D is unclear. Germline CDR1 and CDR2: MDHEN and SYDVKM. V lost 5 bases and J lost 4, with 9 bases in between. The CDR3 length is 12 residues. The CDR3 spells CASSTTGYEQYF. CDR3 in DNA: TGTGCCAGCAGTACAACTGGGTACGAGCAGTACTTC. The variable domain in full, completed from reference TRBV28 and TRBJ2-7, reads DVKVTQSSRYLVKRTGEKVFLECVQDMDHENMFWYRQDPGLGLRLIYFSYDVKMKEKGDIPEGYSVSREKKERFSLILESASTNQTSMYLCASSTTGYEQYFGPGTRLTVT.

There are a few counts of this clone. The chain recombines TRBV6-1 with TRBJ2-7, with 9 nucleotides matching TRBD1. V lost 8 bases and J lost 3; bases outside the gene matches: 11. This CDR3 contains 15 residues. Germline assignment: CDR1 MNHNS and CDR2 SASEGT. The CDR3 loop is CASRRTGQGSYEQYF. CDR3 coding DNA: TGTGCCAGCCGTCGAACGGGACAGGGCAGCTACGAGCAGTACTTC.

This clone was observed a handful of times. The chain is built from TRBV9 and TRBJ1-1, with TRBD1 matching 7 bases. Trimming cost V 4 bases and J 1 base; bases outside gene matches: 4. From germline, CDR1 is SGDLS and CDR2 YYNGEE. This CDR3 comprises 14 residues. The CDR3 loop reads CASSPRDRNTEAFF. Here the CDR3 DNA reads TGTGCCAGCAGCCCGAGGGACAGGAACACTGAAGCTTTCTTT.

This chain links TRBV30 with TRBJ2-7; 8 nucleotides line up with TRBD1. Germline loops: CDR1 GTSNPN, CDR2 SVGIG (reference sequence). This CDR3 spans 14 amino acids. V lost 6 bases to trimming and J lost 1 base; unmatched junction nucleotides: 8. The CDR3 sequence: CACQGQAVSYEQYF. CDR3 DNA sequence: TGTGCCTGCCAGGGACAGGCCGTTTCCTACGAGCAGTACTTC.

This clone was counted only a few times. V and J are TRBV4-1 and TRBJ1-6, with 7 bases lining up with TRBD1. This CDR3 region has 16 residues. J lost 8 bases, V lost 5 bases, and 12 bases had no gene match. Germline V CDR1 and CDR2: MGHRA, YSYEKL. The CDR3 region has the DNA TGCGCCAGCAGCTCCTGGAAAGGGGGCTCGGATTCACCCCTCCACTTT. This translates into CASSSWKGGSDSPLHF.

The CDR3 DNA is TGTGCCAGCAGCCCGACAGGGGCCGGCTCCTACGAGCAGTACTTC. Its protein is CASSPTGAGSYEQYF. The chain employs TRBV7-3 and TRBJ2-7, with 8 bases that match TRBD1. This CDR3 is 15 amino acids long. The germline V gene encodes CDR1 SGHTA and CDR2 FQGTGA. The V segment lost 5 bases and the J segment 0 bases; nucleotides outside the gene matches: 6.

This clone was counted a few times. The genes are TRBV7-2 and TRBJ1-1; D is ambiguous. The V gene lost 0 bases and the J gene lost 8 bases, with 10 bases spanning the gap. The germline gives CDR1 SGHTA, CDR2 FQGNSA. There are 13 residues in the CDR3. The DNA for the CDR3 is TGTGCCAGCAGCTTAGCAGGGCAAGGGGAAGCTTTCTTT. Translating it yields CASSLAGQGEAFF.

This clone has more than one count but fewer than ten. The chain recombines TRBV10-1 with TRBJ2-1; D uncertain. Trimming pared 6 bases from V and 5 bases from J, leaving 11 bases between. This CDR3 is 13 amino acids long. Looked up from germline, CDR1 is WNHNN and CDR2 is SYGVQD (reference sequence). In DNA form, the CDR3 reads TGCGCCAGCAGCGGTCCGGGTAACAATGAGCAGTTCTTC. It translates to CASSGPGNNEQFF.

V is TRBV7-2 and J is TRBJ2-7, with 7 bases that match TRBD1. Germline V gives CDR1 SGHTA, CDR2 FQGNSA. CDR3 length: 13 residues. V lost 5 bases and J lost 5; bases outside the gene matches: 6. In DNA form, the CDR3 reads TGTGCCAGCAGCCCAGGACAGGCCAACGAGCAGTACTTC. Translating it yields CASSPGQANEQYF.

A few counts support this clone. The chain carries TRBV18 and TRBJ2-2, with D perhaps matching TRBD1 (5 bases). The V and J ends lost 0 bases and 4 bases respectively, with 12 bases between them. There are 16 residues in the CDR3. Germline assignment: CDR1 KGHSH and CDR2 LQKENI. The CDR3 coding sequence is TGTGCCAGCTCACCACCGAACAGGTGGGGCACCGGGGAGCTGTTTTTT. Translation: CASSPPNRWGTGELFF.

The V and J genes are TRBV18 and TRBJ2-1; 10 bases agree with TRBD1. This CDR3 is 15 amino acids long. Germline V gene lookup returns CDR1 KGHSH and CDR2 LQKENI. J gave up 4 bases and V 5 bases, and 5 bases lay outside the gene matches. The CDR3 reads CASSVGTGVYNEQFF. The CDR3 DNA reads TGTGCCAGCTCAGTCGGGACAGGGGTATACAATGAGCAGTTCTTC.